The clone carrying this T cell receptor (beta chain) was seen only a few times. As yet, its antigen is unknown. The sample originates from a study of T cell repertoires in cytomegalovirus infection. On the study more broadly: Public TCR beta signatures marked donors with CMV infection and the matching HLA.

Whole-study findings and limits: CMV-specific HLA-C-restricted TCR beta clonotypes dominated the ex vivo response. Of the TCR beta families, the public ones yielded a cumulative frequency that identified carriers of CMV plus the relevant HLA.

TCRdb reprocessed the reads with MiXCR, giving one entry per CDR3 protein. This sample has 150,000 to 180,000 distinct CDR3 sequences, with 20% to 30% found just once. Germline V gives CDR1 SGHVS, CDR2 FNYEAQ. V lost 5 bases and J lost 0, with 11 bases in between. CDR3 size: 14 residues. The chain combines TRBV7-6 with TRBJ2-7; D is unresolved. Sequenced sample: PBMCs. The sequence was obtained from a human donor in good health (CMV status not recorded). Some clones in this sample may be carry-over from other donors' samples. The CDR3 DNA reads as TGTGCCAGCAGCCTCAGCGTGCTCTCCTACGAGCAGTACTTC. Protein: CASSLSVLSYEQYF.